What follows are 21 T cell receptor beta chains derived from one specimen sequenced in a study of cytomegalovirus exposure and HLA in healthy donors. Generated by immunoSEQ multiplex PCR, the TCRdb table keeps only in-frame clones and is missing some. This sample has about 170,000 clones; approximately 86% occur once, and the top ten carry approximately 2.6%. Specimen: PBMCs. The source of these receptors is a man between 18 and 29 years old in good health and CMV-seropositive.

The chain employs TRBV9 and TRBJ2-1, with 7 bases identical to TRBD2. Germline V lookup: CDR1 SGDLS, CDR2 YYNGEE. The V segment lost 3 bases and the J segment 7 bases; nucleotides outside the gene matches: 7. There are 14 residues in the CDR3. The CDR3: CASSATGTTNEQFF. The CDR3 bases are TGTGCCAGCAGCGCGACCGGGACTACGAATGAGCAGTTCTTC.

As regards this clone: A junction end diverges from the germline sequence, so it may reflect a read error. V and J are TRBV7-7 and TRBJ2-7; 8 bases line up with TRBD2. The V gene's germline CDR1 is SSHAT and CDR2 FNYEAQ (reference sequence). This CDR3 is built from 14 residues. The CDR3 nucleotides read TGTGCTAGCAGCCTTACTAGCGGATCCTACGAGCAGTACTTC. This translates into CASSLTSGSYEQYF.

V and J are TRBV6-1 and TRBJ1-5; D is unclear. The CDR3 spans 16 residues. The V gene's germline CDR1 is MNHNS and CDR2 SASEGT. The germline V and J ends were trimmed by 4 bases and 2 bases, with 15 bases remaining between them. The CDR3 region is CASSGASSGGNQPQHF. The DNA of the CDR3 is TGTGCCAGCAGTGGGGCATCTTCCGGGGGCAATCAGCCCCAGCATTTT.

CDR3 sequence: CAWDPQGSGGGDTQYF. CDR3 in DNA: TGTGCCTGGGACCCTCAAGGTAGCGGGGGAGGAGATACGCAGTATTTT. This rearrangement joins TRBV30 to TRBJ2-3, with 9 bases that match TRBD2. The J segment lost 5 bases and the V segment lost 5 bases, leaving 14 bases of the junction unmatched. Per germline, CDR1 GTSNPN and CDR2 SVGIG (reference sequence). The CDR3 is made up of 16 amino acids.

The chain carries TRBV6-6 and TRBJ2-3; no reliable D call. CDR1 and CDR2 (germline): MNHNY, SVGAGI (reference sequence). Deletions cut 6 bases from V and 5 bases from J, with 12 bases between. The CDR3 has 13 amino acids. In DNA, the CDR3 is TGTGCCAGCAGCACCCCCCTCAGAGATACGCAGTATTTT. Its protein product is CASSTPLRDTQYF.

The chain recombines TRBV10-3 with TRBJ1-2; 9 nucleotides line up with TRBD1. J was trimmed by 6 bases and V by 6 bases; bases with no gene match: 8. The CDR3 has 14 residues. The germline V gene has CDR1 ENHRY and CDR2 SYGVKD. Here the CDR3 DNA reads TGTGCCATCAGGAAAACAGGGGGCGCAGATGGCTACACCTTC. It yields the protein CAIRKTGGADGYTF.

This sequence joins TRBV7-2 and TRBJ1-5; no firm D call. The CDR3 loop spans 17 amino acids. Germline CDR1 and CDR2: SGHTA and FQGNSA. V was trimmed by 2 bases and J by 5 bases, leaving 19 bases between them. CDR3 residues: CASSLTGLAGIDQPQHF. The CDR3 DNA is TGTGCCAGCAGCTTAACGGGGTTAGCAGGAATAGATCAGCCCCAGCATTTT. Full variable domain (remainder filled in from reference TRBV7-2 and TRBJ1-5): GAGVSQSPSNKVTEKGKDVELRCDPISGHTALYWYRQSLGQGLEFLIYFQGNSAPDKSGLPSDRFSAERTGGSVSTLTIQRTQQEDSAVYLCASSLTGLAGIDQPQHFGDGTRLSIL.

This clone was detected only once. The gene calls are TRBV9 and TRBJ2-5, with 7 bases aligning to TRBD1. CDR1 is SGDLS, CDR2 YYNGEE, per germline. This CDR3 spans 14 amino acids. The V and J ends lost 3 bases and 1 base, in that order; junction bases with no gene match: 3. CDR3 region: CASSAGGIQETQYF. The DNA for the CDR3 is TGTGCCAGCAGCGCAGGGGGAATCCAAGAGACCCAGTACTTC.

This chain links TRBV2 with TRBJ2-1; 7 bases align to TRBD2. The V and J ends lost 2 bases and 5 bases, in that order; junction bases with no gene match: 12. The CDR3 length is 17 residues. Germline CDR1 is SNHLY and CDR2 is FYNNEI. CDR3 sequence (DNA): TGTGCCAGCAGTGAACCCGTTGGCGGGAGAGTCCACAATGAGCAGTTCTTC. Its protein is CASSEPVGGRVHNEQFF.

The chain links TRBV13 to TRBJ2-7, with TRBD1 identical over 8 bases. Per germline, CDR1 PRHDT and CDR2 FYEKMQ (reference sequence). The CDR3 is made up of 14 amino acids. V gave up 5 bases and J gave up 1 base; unmatched junction bases: 4. This CDR3 reads CASSATGASYEQYF. CDR3 DNA sequence: TGTGCCAGCAGCGCGACAGGGGCTTCCTACGAGCAGTACTTC.

As to this clone: The same CDR3 is also encoded by other DNA sequences in this sample. The J gene is TRBJ1-4, the V gene TRBV2; 7 bases agree with TRBD1. The length of the CDR3 is 13 residues. CDR1 is SNHLY, CDR2 FYNNEI, per germline. Trimming removed 8 bases from V and 8 bases from J; junction bases left unmatched: 8. CDR3: CASLRDREEKLFF. In DNA form, the CDR3 reads TGTGCCAGCCTCCGAGACAGGGAAGAAAAACTGTTTTTT.

The chain employs TRBV9 and TRBJ2-6; D uncertain. The CDR3 contains 15 residues. Germline loops: CDR1 SGDLS, CDR2 YYNGEE. Trimming shortened V by 4 bases and J by 0 bases, and 8 bases separated the two germline ends. The CDR3 sequence: CASSPPSSGANVLTF. DNA for the CDR3: TGTGCCAGCAGCCCCCCCAGCTCTGGGGCCAACGTCCTGACTTTC.

The chain couples TRBV30 to TRBJ1-2, with D maybe TRBD1 (6 bases). The V end lost 3 bases, the J end lost 10 bases, and 27 bases lay between the germline ends. The CDR3 loop spans 16 amino acids. The germline V gene has CDR1 GTSNPN and CDR2 SVGIG (reference sequence). The CDR3 reads CAWSRYLASGGGHYTF. CDR3 bases: TGTGCCTGGAGCCGGTATTTAGCGTCGGGTGGGGGCCACTACACCTTC.

The CDR3 sequence is CASSQDITGDSRSEKLFF. CDR3 sequence (DNA): TGCGCCAGCAGCCAAGATATAACTGGGGACAGCAGGAGTGAAAAACTGTTTTTT. The chain combines TRBV4-3 with TRBJ1-4; TRBD1 matches 7 bases. The CDR3 runs 18 residues. The germline CDR1 and CDR2 sequences are LGHNA and YSLEER. V dropped 0 bases and J dropped 7; count of bases not matched to a gene: 14.

This clone was observed many times. This rearrangement joins TRBV4-3 to TRBJ1-3, with a weak D call TRBD1 (5 bases). The CDR3 consists of 15 residues. The germline gives CDR1 LGHNA, CDR2 YSLEER. V dropped 4 bases and J dropped 2 bases, with 12 bases sitting between them. CDR3 DNA sequence: TGCGCCAGCAGCCCCTTTTCAGGGCCTGGAAACACCATATATTTT. Translation gives CASSPFSGPGNTIYF.

The genes are TRBV9 and TRBJ2-1; TRBD1 matches 8 bases. Germline trimming cut 2 bases from V and 12 bases from J; bases unmatched to any gene: 7. CDR1 SGDLS and CDR2 YYNGEE come from the germline V gene. The CDR3 runs 13 residues. The CDR3 DNA is TGTGCCAGCAGCGTTGCATCGGGGACAGGGCAGTTCTTC. Its translation is CASSVASGTGQFF.

V is TRBV5-8 and J is TRBJ1-2, with TRBD1 identical over 12 bases. Trimming cost V 1 base and J 7 bases; bases outside gene matches: 2. Germline CDR1 is SGHTS and CDR2 is YDEGEE. This CDR3 is 14 amino acids long. The CDR3 region has the DNA TGTGCCAGCAGCTTGCGGGACAGGGGGCTTGGCTACACCTTC. Its protein is CASSLRDRGLGYTF.

This rearrangement joins TRBV9 to TRBJ1-3; D is possibly TRBD1 (5 bases). Trimming removed 0 bases from V and 0 bases from J, with 16 bases in between. This CDR3 has 18 residues. Germline V gene data show CDR1 as SGDLS and CDR2 as YYNGEE. The CDR3 is CASSVAPRQGGSGNTIYF. The CDR3, as DNA: TGTGCCAGCAGCGTAGCACCGAGGCAGGGCGGCTCTGGAAACACCATATATTTT.

The rearrangement joins TRBV9 to TRBJ2-3; a possible D gene is TRBD1 (5 bases). The CDR3 has 17 residues. Between the trimmed V and J ends, which lost 0 bases and 2 bases, there was a span of 16 bases. CDR1 is SGDLS, CDR2 YYNGEE, per germline. This chain's CDR3 is CASSVVGARFDTDTQYF. The DNA for the CDR3 is TGTGCCAGCAGCGTAGTTGGGGCCCGGTTCGACACAGATACGCAGTATTTT.

The chain employs TRBV27 and TRBJ1-5; D uncertain. The germline CDR1 and CDR2 sequences are MNHEY and SMNVEV (reference sequence). V was shortened by 5 bases and J by 0 bases, with 17 bases between the two germline ends. This CDR3 comprises 17 residues. The CDR3 loop reads CASSPLWSVYSNQPQHF. In DNA form, the CDR3 reads TGTGCCAGCAGTCCCCTATGGAGTGTCTATAGCAATCAGCCCCAGCATTTT.

This clone has just one count. The gene calls are TRBV7-2 and TRBJ1-5; D is unclear. The V gene's germline CDR1 is SGHTA and CDR2 FQGNSA. The CDR3 runs 14 residues. V was clipped by 3 bases and J by 5 bases, with 11 bases between them. For the CDR3, the DNA is TGTGCCAGCAGCTTGCGTATGGGCGATCAGCCCCAGCATTTT. This gives the protein CASSLRMGDQPQHF.